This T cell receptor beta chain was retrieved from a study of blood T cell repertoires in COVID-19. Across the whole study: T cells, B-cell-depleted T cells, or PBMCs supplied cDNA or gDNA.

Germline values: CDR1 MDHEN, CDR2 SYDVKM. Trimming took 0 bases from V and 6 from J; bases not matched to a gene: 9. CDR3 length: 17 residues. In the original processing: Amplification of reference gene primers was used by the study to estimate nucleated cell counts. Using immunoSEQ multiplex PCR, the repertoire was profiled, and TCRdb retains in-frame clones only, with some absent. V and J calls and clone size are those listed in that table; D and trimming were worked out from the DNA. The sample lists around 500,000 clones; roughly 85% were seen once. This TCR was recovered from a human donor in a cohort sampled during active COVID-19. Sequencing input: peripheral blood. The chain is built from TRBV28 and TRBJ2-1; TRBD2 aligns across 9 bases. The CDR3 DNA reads TGTGCCAGCAGTTTATGGGGTAGCGGGAGTAAACTCAATGAGCAGTTCTTC. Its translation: CASSLWGSGSKLNEQFF.